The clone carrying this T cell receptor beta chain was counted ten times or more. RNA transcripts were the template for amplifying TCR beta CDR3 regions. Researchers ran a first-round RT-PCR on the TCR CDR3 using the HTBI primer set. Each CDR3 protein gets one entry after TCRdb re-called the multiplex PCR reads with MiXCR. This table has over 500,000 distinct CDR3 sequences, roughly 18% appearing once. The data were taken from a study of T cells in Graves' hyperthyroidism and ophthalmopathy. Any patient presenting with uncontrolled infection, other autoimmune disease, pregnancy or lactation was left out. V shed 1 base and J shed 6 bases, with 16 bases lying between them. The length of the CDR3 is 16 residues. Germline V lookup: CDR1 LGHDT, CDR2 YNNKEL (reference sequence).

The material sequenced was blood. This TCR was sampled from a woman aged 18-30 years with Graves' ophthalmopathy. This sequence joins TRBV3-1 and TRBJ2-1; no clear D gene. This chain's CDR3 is CASSQGRWMGGNEQFF. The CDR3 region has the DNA TGTGCCAGCAGCCAAGGGCGGTGGATGGGCGGCAATGAGCAGTTCTTC.